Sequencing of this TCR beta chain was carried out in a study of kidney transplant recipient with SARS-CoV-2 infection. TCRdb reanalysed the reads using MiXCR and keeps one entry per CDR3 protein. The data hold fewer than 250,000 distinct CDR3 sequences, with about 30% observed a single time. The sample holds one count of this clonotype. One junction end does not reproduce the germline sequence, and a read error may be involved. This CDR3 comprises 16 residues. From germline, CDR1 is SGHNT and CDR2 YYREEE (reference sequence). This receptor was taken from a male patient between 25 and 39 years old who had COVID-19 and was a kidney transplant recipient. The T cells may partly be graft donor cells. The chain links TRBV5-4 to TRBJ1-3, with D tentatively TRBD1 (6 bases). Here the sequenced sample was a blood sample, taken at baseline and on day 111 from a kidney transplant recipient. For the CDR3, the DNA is TGTGCCAGCGGCTTGGGGGCCCAGAGCTCTGGAAACACCATATATTTT. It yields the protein CASGLGAQSSGNTIYF.